This paragraph reports one T cell receptor (beta chain). This sample is part of a study of blood T cell repertoires in COVID-19. For the study at large: Acute and convalescent COVID-19 samples came from the United States, Italy and Spain. From T cells, B-cell-depleted T cells, or PBMCs came the material, which was cDNA or gDNA.

Authors' processing steps: It was from reference gene primer amplification that nucleated cell counts were estimated. The assay was immunoSEQ multiplex PCR, and TCRdb's table has in-frame clones only and misses some. That table supplies the V and J calls and clone size; D and trimming were determined from the DNA. Among tens of thousands of clones listed, roughly 87% were seen once. The CDR3 is made up of 14 amino acids. Looked up from germline, CDR1 is LNHDA and CDR2 is SQIVND (reference sequence). The V segment lost 5 bases and the J segment 7 bases; nucleotides outside the gene matches: 4. Sequencing was done on a sample of peripheral blood. This clonotype was obtained from a woman aged 50 to 60 with active or convalescent COVID-19. V gene TRBV19 combines with J gene TRBJ1-4; 10 bases are shared with TRBD1. CDR3 in amino acids: CASSRGQGVEKLFF. The CDR3, as DNA: TGTGCCAGTAGTCGCGGACAGGGGGTTGAAAAACTGTTTTTT. Full variable domain (outside the CDR3, taken from reference TRBV19 and TRBJ1-4): DGGITQSPKYLFRKEGQNVTLSCEQNLNHDAMYWYRQDPGQGLRLIYYSQIVNDFQKGDIAEGYSVSREKKESFPLTVTSAQKNPTAFYLCASSRGQGVEKLFFGSGTQLSVL.